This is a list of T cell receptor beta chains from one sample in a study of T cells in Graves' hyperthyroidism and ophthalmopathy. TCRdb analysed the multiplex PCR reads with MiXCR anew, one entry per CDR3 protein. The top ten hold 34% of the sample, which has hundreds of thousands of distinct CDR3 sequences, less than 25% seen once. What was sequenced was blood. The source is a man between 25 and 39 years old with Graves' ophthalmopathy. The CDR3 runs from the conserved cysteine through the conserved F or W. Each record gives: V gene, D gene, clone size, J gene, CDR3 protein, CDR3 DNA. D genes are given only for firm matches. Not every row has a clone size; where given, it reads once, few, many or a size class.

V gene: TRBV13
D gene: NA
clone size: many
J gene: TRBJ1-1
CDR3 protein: CASSLGHTEAFF
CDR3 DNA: TGTGCCAGCAGCTTGGGTCACACTGAAGCTTTCTTT

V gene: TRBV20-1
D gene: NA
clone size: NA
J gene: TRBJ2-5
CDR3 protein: CSARSRAQETQYF
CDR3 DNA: TGCAGTGCCCGCAGCAGGGCCCAAGAGACCCAGTACTTC

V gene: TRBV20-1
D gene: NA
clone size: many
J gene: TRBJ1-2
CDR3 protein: CSGPGEGGRNYGYTF
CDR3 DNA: TGCAGTGGCCCGGGGGAAGGGGGGCGGAACTATGGCTACACCTTC

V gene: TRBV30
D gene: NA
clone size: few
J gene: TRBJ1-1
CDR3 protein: CAWSQSFEAFF
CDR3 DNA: TGTGCCTGGAGCCAGTCGTTTGAAGCTTTCTTT

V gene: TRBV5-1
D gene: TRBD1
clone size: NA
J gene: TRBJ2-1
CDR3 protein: CASSGGGAVSYNEQFF
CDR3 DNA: TGCGCCAGCTCAGGGGGCGGAGCGGTCTCCTACAATGAGCAGTTCTTC

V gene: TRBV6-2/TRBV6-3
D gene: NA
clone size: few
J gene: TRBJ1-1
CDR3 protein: CASSHPQGMGNTEAFF
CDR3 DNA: TGTGCCAGCAGCCACCCCCAGGGAATGGGGAACACTGAAGCTTTCTTT

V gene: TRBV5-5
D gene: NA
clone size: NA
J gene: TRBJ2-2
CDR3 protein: CASSPSLTATGELLF
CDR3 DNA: TGTGCCAGCAGCCCGTCCTTGACAGCCACCGGGGAGCTGCTTTTT

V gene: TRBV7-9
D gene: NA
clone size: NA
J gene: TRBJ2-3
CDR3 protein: CASSKVVADTQYF
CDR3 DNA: TGTGCCAGCAGCAAAGTGGTGGCAGATACGCAGTATTTT

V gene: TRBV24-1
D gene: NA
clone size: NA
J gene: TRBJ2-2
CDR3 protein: CATSDDSTGELFF
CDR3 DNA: TGTGCCACCAGTGATGACAGCACCGGCGAGCTGTTTTTT

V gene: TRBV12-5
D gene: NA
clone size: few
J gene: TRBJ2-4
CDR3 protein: CASGLVPFAGRTKNIQYF
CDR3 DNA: TGTGCTAGTGGTTTGGTACCTTTCGCAGGGAGGACCAAAAACATTCAGTACTTC

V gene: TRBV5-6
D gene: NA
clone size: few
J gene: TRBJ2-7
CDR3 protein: CASSSVQLPPYEQYF
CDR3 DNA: TGTGCCAGCAGTAGTGTGCAACTACCCCCCTACGAGCAGTACTTC

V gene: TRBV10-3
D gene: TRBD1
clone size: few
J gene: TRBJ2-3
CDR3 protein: CAISETGGWADTQYF
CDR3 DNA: TGTGCCATCAGTGAGACAGGGGGCTGGGCAGATACGCAGTATTTT

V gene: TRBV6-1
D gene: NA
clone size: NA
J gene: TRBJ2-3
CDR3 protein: CASSRGVRDTQYF
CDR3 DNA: TGTGCCAGCAGTAGGGGTGTAAGAGATACGCAGTATTTT

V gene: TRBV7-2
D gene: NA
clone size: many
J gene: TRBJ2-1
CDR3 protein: CASSLYPGNEQFF
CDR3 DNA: TGTGCCAGCAGCTTATATCCTGGCAATGAGCAGTTCTTC

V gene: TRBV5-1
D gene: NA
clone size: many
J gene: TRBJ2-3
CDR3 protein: CASSQNTDTQYF
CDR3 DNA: TGCGCCAGCAGCCAAAACACAGATACGCAGTATTTT